One and the same sample provided the 7 T cell receptor beta chains below, sequenced in a study of blood T cell repertoires in COVID-19. The data were produced by immunoSEQ multiplex PCR, yet TCRdb's version contains in-frame clones alone and is incomplete. The repertoire holds approximately 230,000 clones, approximately 90% seen once, with over 4% in the top ten. The sequencing sample was made of PBMCs or T cells enriched from blood (not recorded which). These receptors all stem from a woman aged 25 to 45 who had recovered from COVID-19.

The chain carries TRBV30 and TRBJ1-6, with a tentative D call TRBD1 (5 bases). Germline V gene data show CDR1 as GTSNPN and CDR2 as SVGIG (reference sequence). The CDR3 is 12 amino acids. V was pared by 6 bases and J by 5 bases, with 8 bases between. DNA of the CDR3: TGTGCCTGCCCAGGGAATAATTCACCCCTCCACTTT. This encodes CACPGNNSPLHF.

The chain carries TRBV19 and TRBJ1-5; 7 bases match TRBD1. Germline V gives CDR1 LNHDA, CDR2 SQIVND (reference sequence). The CDR3 is 15 residues long. V lost 2 bases to trimming and J lost 4 bases; unmatched junction nucleotides: 5. The CDR3 nucleotides read TGTGCCAGTAGTATATGGGGACAGAGTAATCAGCCCCAGCATTTT. This codes for CASSIWGQSNQPQHF.

This clone was seen only once. The CDR3 loop reads CASSQLLRFVGDRGHSNEKLFF. The DNA for the CDR3 is TGTGCCAGCAGCCAACTTCTGAGGTTCGTAGGGGACAGGGGGCACAGTAATGAAAAACTGTTTTTT. J is TRBJ1-4 and V is TRBV3-1 (or the pseudogene TRBV3-2), with 12 nucleotides matching TRBD1. The J segment lost 4 bases and the V segment lost 2 bases, leaving 20 bases of the junction unmatched. The CDR3 consists of 22 residues. Germline CDR1 is LGHDT and CDR2 is YNNKEL (reference sequence).

A remark on this clone: One junction end disagrees with the germline gene, perhaps due to a read error. The genes are TRBV3-1 (or the pseudogene TRBV3-2) and TRBJ1-1; a possible D gene is TRBD1 (5 bases). CDR1 and CDR2 from the germline V gene are LGHDT and YNNKEL (reference sequence). The CDR3 runs 13 residues. CDR3 in amino acids: CASSTRQNSEAFF. CDR3 sequence (DNA): TGTGCCAGCAGCACCCGACAGAACTCTGAAGCTTTCTTT.

J is TRBJ1-1 and V is TRBV4-3, with D unresolved. V was cut by 1 base and J by 2 bases, with 5 bases left in between. CDR1 is LGHNA and CDR2 is YSLEER in the germline V gene. The CDR3 spans 13 residues. CDR3 DNA sequence: TGCGCCAGCAGCCAAGCTATAAACACTGAAGCTTTCTTT. Translated: CASSQAINTEAFF.

The chain links TRBV11-2 to TRBJ2-1, with TRBD2 as a possible D gene (6 bases). The CDR3 is 18 residues long. V lost 0 bases to trimming and J lost 3 bases, with 18 bases between them. Germline CDR1 SGHAT, CDR2 FQNNGV. The DNA for the CDR3 is TGTGCCAGCAGCTTAGATGGGAGGTCTGCAGGGTTCTACAATGAGCAGTTCTTC. This gives the protein CASSLDGRSAGFYNEQFF. The full variable domain, in which reference TRBV11-2 and TRBJ2-1 provide the parts outside the CDR3, is EAGVAQSPRYKIIEKRQSVAFWCNPISGHATLYWYQQILGQGPKLLIQFQNNGVVDDSQLPKDRFSAERLKGVDSTLKIQPAKLEDSAVYLCASSLDGRSAGFYNEQFFGPGTRLTVL.

This sequence joins TRBV27 and TRBJ2-6; D unclear. Trimming removed 0 bases from V and 0 bases from J, with 9 bases in between. Germline loops: CDR1 MNHEY, CDR2 SMNVEV (reference sequence). The CDR3 is 17 amino acids. The CDR3: CASSLSIGDSGANVLTF. The CDR3 region has the DNA TGTGCCAGCAGTTTATCGATTGGAGACTCTGGGGCCAACGTCCTGACTTTC.